What follows are 20 T cell receptor beta chains derived from one specimen sequenced in a study of monozygotic twins with inflammatory bowel disease (dated by TCRdb to between 2017 and 2020). The method behind the library was 5' RACE. Instrument on record: Illumina HiSeq 2500. TCRdb reprocessed the reads and lists each CDR3 protein sequence as a single entry, with no DNA. The sample table records fewer than 550,000 distinct CDR3 sequences. Of the sample, about 2.2% falls within the top ten clones. The sample comprised blood. All receptors derive from a human donor with ulcerative colitis or Crohn's disease, or a healthy co-twin of an affected twin (not recorded which).

The chain employs TRBV5-4 and TRBJ1-1; TCRdb's D call, TRBD1, is unchecked because there is no DNA. The CDR3 consists of 15 residues. Germline V gives CDR1 SGHNT, CDR2 YYREEE (reference sequence). CDR3: CASSGDRAMNTEAFF.

The gene calls are TRBV4-1 and TRBJ2-5; TCRdb names TRBD1, which stays unverified in the absence of DNA. Germline V lookup: CDR1 MGHRA, CDR2 YSYEKL. CDR3 length: 15 residues. CDR3 in amino acids: CASSQAEGVGETQYF.

The rearrangement uses TRBV5-1 and TRBJ2-3; lacking DNA, the TRBD1 call made by TCRdb goes unchecked. This CDR3 comprises 15 residues. CDR1 is SGHRS, CDR2 YFSETQ, per germline. CDR3 sequence: CASSLRQGDTDTQYF.

The chain has TRBV6-2 or TRBV6-3 and TRBJ2-7; without DNA, the TCRdb call of TRBD2 cannot be checked. The length of the CDR3 is 14 residues. The germline V gene encodes CDR1 MNHEY and CDR2 SVGEGT. The CDR3 is CASSPSAGGEEQYF.

The chain joins TRBV5-1 to TRBJ1-2. The CDR3 consists of 15 residues. The V gene's germline CDR1 is SGHRS and CDR2 YFSETQ. The CDR3 region is CASSLGGRRNYGYTF.

The rearrangement links TRBV28 to TRBJ2-3; TCRdb's D gene call, TRBD1, goes unchecked for lack of DNA. CDR1 is MDHEN and CDR2 is SYDVKM in the germline V gene. The CDR3 runs to 15 residues. The CDR3 sequence: CASGEQGQGADTQYF.

The V call is TRBV5-1, the J call TRBJ2-1; absent DNA, TCRdb's TRBD1 call cannot be checked. CDR1 and CDR2 from the germline V gene are SGHRS and YFSETQ. The CDR3 is 15 residues long. The CDR3 sequence: CASRSPGGSYNEQFF.

The rearrangement joins TRBV18 to TRBJ2-1; absent DNA, TCRdb's TRBD1 call cannot be checked. Germline loops: CDR1 KGHSH, CDR2 LQKENI. CDR3 length equals 17 residues. The CDR3 is CASSTPTGGGKYNEQFF.

The chain couples TRBV9 to TRBJ2-5. Germline V gene data show CDR1 as SGDLS and CDR2 as YYNGEE. This CDR3 is built from 13 residues. CDR3 residues: CASSVVPKETQYF.

The chain joins TRBV5-1 to TRBJ2-2; the TRBD1 assignment by TCRdb is unverifiable without DNA. Germline CDR1 reads SGHRS; CDR2 reads YFSETQ. The CDR3 contains 15 residues. The CDR3 spells CASSLRGDDTGELFF.

The chain has TRBV5-1 and TRBJ2-1; checking the TCRdb D call of TRBD2 is not possible without DNA. The CDR3 length is 15 residues. Per germline, CDR1 SGHRS and CDR2 YFSETQ. CDR3 loop: CASTVGLAGYNEQFF. The full variable domain, completed using reference TRBV5-1 and TRBJ2-1, is KAGVTQTPRYLIKTRGQQVTLSCSPISGHRSVSWYQQTPGQGLQFLFEYFSETQRNKGNFPGRFSGRQFSNSRSEMNVSTLELGDSALYLCASTVGLAGYNEQFFGPGTRLTVL.

The chain couples TRBV5-1 to TRBJ2-5; TCRdb outputs TRBD2, but without DNA this stays unchecked. This CDR3 comprises 16 residues. The germline CDR1 and CDR2 sequences are SGHRS and YFSETQ. CDR3 amino acids: CASSPEIAVYQETQYF.

V usage is TRBV19 and J usage is TRBJ1-1; TCRdb lists TRBD1, though no DNA is available to test this call. Germline-derived CDR1 and CDR2 are LNHDA and SQIVND (reference sequence). This CDR3 has 15 residues. The chain's CDR3 is CASSIGQGVRTEAFF.

The chain combines TRBV7-9 with TRBJ2-3; the TCRdb call, TRBD2, lacks DNA for checking. Germline CDR1 is SEHNR and CDR2 is FQNEAQ (reference sequence). The CDR3 spans 12 residues. The CDR3 sequence is CASSLEGLTQYF.

The J gene is TRBJ2-3, the V gene TRBV5-1. The V gene's germline CDR1 is SGHRS and CDR2 YFSETQ. This CDR3 has 15 amino acids. CDR3 protein: CASSLPSGNTDTQYF.

The V and J genes are TRBV12-3 or TRBV12-4 and TRBJ1-5; TCRdb's assignment of TRBD1 cannot be checked, as there is no DNA. This CDR3 spans 14 amino acids. CDR3 protein: CASSVPGDGQPQHF.

The rearrangement joins TRBV24-1 to TRBJ2-1; the D call of TRBD1 rests on TCRdb alone, since no DNA is present to check it. Germline values: CDR1 KGHDR, CDR2 SFDVKD. The CDR3 is made up of 13 amino acids. The CDR3 sequence: CATSDRQGSGQFF.

This chain uses TRBV2 with TRBJ2-5; as DNA is missing, the TRBD1 call by TCRdb cannot be tested. This CDR3 is 13 amino acids long. From germline, CDR1 is SNHLY and CDR2 FYNNEI. CDR3 region: CASSKLGGETQYF.

The gene calls are TRBV18 and TRBJ1-2. CDR1 KGHSH and CDR2 LQKENI come from the germline V gene. The CDR3 runs to 14 residues. The CDR3 protein is CASSPTGVSYGYTF.

V gene TRBV5-1 combines with J gene TRBJ2-1. CDR1 is SGHRS and CDR2 is YFSETQ in the germline V gene. The CDR3 totals 15 residues. CDR3 amino acids: CASSLEGVSYNEQFF.